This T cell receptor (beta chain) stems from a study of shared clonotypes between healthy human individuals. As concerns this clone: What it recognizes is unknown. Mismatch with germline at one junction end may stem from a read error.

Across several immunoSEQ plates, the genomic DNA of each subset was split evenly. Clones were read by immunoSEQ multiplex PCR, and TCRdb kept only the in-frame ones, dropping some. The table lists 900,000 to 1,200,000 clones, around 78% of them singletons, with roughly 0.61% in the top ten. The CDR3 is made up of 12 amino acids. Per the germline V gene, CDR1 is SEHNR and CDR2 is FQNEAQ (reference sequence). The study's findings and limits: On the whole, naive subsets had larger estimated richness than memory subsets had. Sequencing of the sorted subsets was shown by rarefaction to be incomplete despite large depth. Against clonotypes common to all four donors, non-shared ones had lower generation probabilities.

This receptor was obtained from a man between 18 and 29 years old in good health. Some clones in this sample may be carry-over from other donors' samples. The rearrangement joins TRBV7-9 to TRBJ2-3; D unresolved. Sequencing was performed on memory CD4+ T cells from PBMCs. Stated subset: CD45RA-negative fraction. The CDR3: CASSQGVGTQYF. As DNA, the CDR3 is TGTGCCAGCAGCCAAGGAGTGGGTACGCAATATTTT.